This TCR beta chain was sequenced in a study of breast tumors, draining lymph nodes, adjacent tissues. CDR3 length: 16 residues. Germline CDR1 is SGHRS and CDR2 is YFSETQ. V was pared by 4 bases and J by 6 bases, with 10 bases of the junction left unmatched. This clonotype was detected ten times or more. Samples came from axillary lymph nodes draining the breast cancer. TCRdb re-analysed the multiplex PCR reads in MiXCR, keeping a single row per CDR3 protein. The sample yields about 130,000 distinct CDR3 sequences, 20% seen once. The genes are TRBV5-1 and TRBJ2-3; 11 bases agree with TRBD2. This clonotype originated in a female donor with breast cancer. Some clones in this sample may be carry-over from other donors' samples. Sample: axillary lymph node tissue. CDR3 protein: CASSLLAGGVGDTQYF. CDR3 sequence (DNA): TGCGCCAGCAGCCTCCTAGCGGGGGGAGTAGGGGATACGCAGTATTTT.